This entry is about one T cell receptor beta chain. What it recognizes is unknown. This entry belongs to a study of T cells in Graves' hyperthyroidism and ophthalmopathy. Study-wide findings and caveats: Ophthalmopathy cases were set apart from stable hyperthyroidism by a 13 V-J model.

Per the germline V gene, CDR1 is SGDLS and CDR2 is YYNGEE. V gave up 0 bases and J gave up 5 bases, with 13 bases separating them. This CDR3 comprises 15 residues. The investigators amplified TCR beta CDR3 regions from RNA transcripts. HTBI primers were used for first-round RT-PCR of the TCR CDR3. TCRdb re-analysed the multiplex PCR reads in MiXCR, keeping a single row per CDR3 protein. The sample has fewer than 750,000 distinct CDR3 sequences, 46% seen once. The J gene is TRBJ2-3, the V gene TRBV9, with TRBD1 as a possible D gene (6 bases). The TCR comes from a woman aged 18-30 years with Graves' hyperthyroidism. Sequences were obtained from peripheral blood or thyroid tissue (not recorded which). CDR3 bases: TGTGCCAGCAGCGTAGTCCCTAGAGGGGGAGATACGCAGTATTTT. It is translated as CASSVVPRGGDTQYF.